This T cell receptor (beta chain) was obtained from a study of blood T cell repertoires in COVID-19. Study context: Sites across the United States, Italy and Spain contributed samples from acute and convalescent COVID-19. PBMCs, B-cell-depleted T cells, or T cells provided the cDNA or gDNA that made up the material.

Source study methods: Amplification from reference gene primers served as the basis for estimated nucleated cell counts. The protocol was immunoSEQ multiplex PCR, while the TCRdb copy is restricted to in-frame clones and leaves out a portion. V and J calls and clone size are given by that table; D and trimming were obtained from the DNA. The sample yields fewer than 250,000 clones, over 70% seen once. This clone was seen a single time. The material sequenced was peripheral blood. The sequence was collected from a man aged 55 to 70 with acute or convalescent COVID-19.

CDR3: CASSSTGQGAKGQSQPQHF. The CDR3 DNA reads as TGTGCCAGTAGTTCTACCGGACAGGGGGCAAAAGGGCAGAGTCAGCCCCAGCATTTT. V and J are TRBV19 and TRBJ1-5; 11 nucleotides agree with TRBD1. The V gene's germline CDR1 is LNHDA and CDR2 SQIVND (reference sequence). V lost 5 bases and J lost 6; bases outside the gene matches: 18. CDR3 length equals 19 residues.